This T cell receptor beta chain is from a study of blood T cell repertoires in COVID-19. Methods used by the authors: Scientists estimated how many nucleated cells there were by amplifying reference gene primers. Profiled with immunoSEQ multiplex PCR; TCRdb holds only in-frame clones, not every one. The DNA was the basis for D and trimming; V, J and clone size are from that table. The repertoire holds more than 200,000 clones, approximately 80% seen once, with roughly 4.6% in the top ten. The CDR3 spans 13 residues. The V end was cut by 10 bases, the J end by 6 bases, with 16 bases between. Per germline, CDR1 LNHDA and CDR2 SQIVND (reference sequence).

The source of this sequence is a woman of 80 years or more with active or convalescent COVID-19. The sample was peripheral blood. The chain has TRBV19 and TRBJ1-5, with a possible D match to TRBD1 (6 bases). In DNA form, the CDR3 reads TGTGCCACCCAAGACAGGATTGGTCAGCCCCAGCATTTT. Its translation: CATQDRIGQPQHF.